These T cell receptor beta chains were read from a single sample in a study of shared clonotypes between healthy human individuals. The assay was immunoSEQ multiplex PCR, and TCRdb's table has in-frame clones only and misses some. Of under 2,000,000 clones detected, around 96% appear once; the ten largest clones hold 1.2%. The sequenced sample was naive CD8+ T cells sorted from blood. These receptors originate from a young man in good health. CDR3s include the opening cysteine and the closing phenylalanine or tryptophan. The D gene is left open where the match is weak. Rows may omit the clone size; those that give it use once, few, many or a size class.

CASSRESSETQYF TGTGCCAGCAGCCGGGAATCGTCAGAGACCCAGTACTTC TRBJ2-5 - TRBV11-2 -
CASSDRQGRNQPQHF TGTGCCAGCAGTGATAGACAGGGTAGAAATCAGCCCCAGCATTTT TRBJ1-5 - TRBV28 TRBD1
CASSLAVLDNSYEQYF TGCGCCAGCAGCTTGGCCGTTTTAGACAACTCCTACGAGCAGTACTTC TRBJ2-7 - TRBV5-1 -
CASSQVKGSSPLHF TGCGCCAGCAGCCAAGTTAAGGGAAGTTCACCCCTCCACTTT TRBJ1-6 - TRBV4-1 -
CASRTSGGMNTEAFF TGTGCCAGCAGGACCTCGGGGGGCATGAACACTGAAGCTTTCTTT TRBJ1-1 - TRBV28 -
CATSRTGYEQYF TGTGCCACCAGCAGGACCGGCTACGAGCAGTACTTC TRBJ2-7 - TRBV15 -
CASAGLAGGPDTQYF TGCGCCAGTGCCGGACTAGCGGGAGGGCCAGATACGCAGTATTTT TRBJ2-3 - TRBV4-3 TRBD2
CASSLAGQLEQYF TGTGCCAGCAGCTTGGCCGGACAGCTCGAGCAGTACTTC TRBJ2-7 - TRBV5-6 -
CASSSQLYGYTF TGTGCCAGCAGTTCACAGTTATATGGCTACACCTTC TRBJ1-2 - TRBV27 -
CAVKDRREDPNYGYTF TGTGCCGTAAAAGACCGCCGCGAGGACCCTAACTATGGCTACACCTTC TRBJ1-2 - TRBV5-5 -
CASSEVVPYGYTF TGTGCCAGCAGTGAAGTGGTCCCCTATGGCTACACCTTC TRBJ1-2 - TRBV2 -
CARSFWLAGGPRSYNEQFF TGTGCCAGAAGCTTCTGGCTAGCGGGAGGCCCCCGCTCCTACAATGAGCAGTTCTTC TRBJ2-1 - TRBV5-3 TRBD2
CASSLGFDPSRLEQYF TGTGCCAGCAGCTTGGGGTTCGACCCCAGCCGTCTCGAGCAGTACTTC TRBJ2-7 - TRBV5-6 -
CASSPSAGSSYNEQFF TGTGCCAGCAGTCCTTCGGCGGGTAGCTCCTACAATGAGCAGTTCTTC TRBJ2-1 - TRBV7-9 -
CASSRERRQEDEQYF TGTGCCAGCAGCCGAGAACGGAGACAGGAAGACGAGCAGTACTTC TRBJ2-7 - TRBV21-1 -
CASSVGAGVTEQYF TGTGCCAGCAGCGTAGGGGCGGGAGTTACCGAGCAGTACTTC TRBJ2-7 - TRBV9 TRBD2
CASSVGQGNEQFF TGTGCCAGCAGCGTAGGACAGGGGAATGAGCAGTTCTTC TRBJ2-1 - TRBV9 TRBD1
CASSLGTSYGYTF TGTGCCAGCAGTTTAGGAACTTCCTATGGCTACACCTTC TRBJ1-2 few TRBV27 -
CASSLLGEAFF TGTGCCAGCAGCCTTCTGGGTGAAGCTTTCTTT TRBJ1-1 - TRBV11-2 -
CASSPFQESYEQYF TGTGCCAGCAGTCCTTTTCAGGAATCCTACGAGCAGTACTTC TRBJ2-7 once TRBV28 -
CASSMGQGISYEQYF TGTGCCAGCAGCATGGGACAGGGAATTTCCTACGAGCAGTACTTC TRBJ2-7 - TRBV6-5 TRBD1
CASSQTGGPVQTQYF TGCGCCAGCAGCCAAACAGGGGGACCAGTGCAGACCCAGTACTTC TRBJ2-5 - TRBV4-1 TRBD1
CASSQDEAGALHF TGCGCCAGCAGCCAAGATGAGGCCGGGGCCCTCCACTTT TRBJ1-6 - TRBV4-3 -
CASSPPGTLYGEQYF TGTGCCAGTAGTCCCCCCGGGACCCTCTATGGCGAGCAGTACTTC TRBJ2-7 - TRBV19 -
CASTPGYGNQPQHF TGTGCCAGCACTCCAGGGTACGGCAATCAGCCCCAGCATTTT TRBJ1-5 - TRBV6-5 -
CASSLGRQGAKGEKLFF TGTGCCAGCAGCCTTGGGAGACAGGGGGCAAAGGGTGAAAAACTGTTTTTT TRBJ1-4 once TRBV27 TRBD1
CASSITGGEETQYF TGTGCCAGTAGTATTACGGGGGGCGAAGAGACCCAGTACTTC TRBJ2-5 - TRBV19 -
CASQSSGAYTDTQYF TGTGCCAGTCAGTCTAGCGGCGCCTACACAGATACGCAGTATTTT TRBJ2-3 - TRBV28 TRBD2
CSVEAGAGANVLTF TGCAGCGTTGAGGCAGGGGCTGGGGCCAACGTCCTGACTTTC TRBJ2-6 - TRBV29-1 -
CASSYVGPSADTQYF TGTGCCAGCAGTTACGTAGGGCCTAGTGCAGATACGCAGTATTTT TRBJ2-3 - TRBV6-5 -
CASSYSTTGSEQYF TGTGCCAGCAGTTACTCGACGACAGGCTCCGAGCAGTACTTC TRBJ2-7 - TRBV6-5 -
CASTWDGANYGYTF TGTGCCAGCACTTGGGACGGGGCTAACTATGGCTACACCTTC TRBJ1-2 - TRBV28 -
CASSTGQGHPYEQYF TGTGCCAGCAGCACCGGACAGGGGCACCCCTACGAGCAGTACTTC TRBJ2-7 - TRBV7-2 TRBD1
CASSLLTGGQETQYF TGTGCCAGCAGTTTATTAACAGGGGGACAAGAGACCCAGTACTTC TRBJ2-5 - TRBV27 TRBD1
CASSYGGDSYNEQFF TGTGCCAGCAGTTACGGGGGGGACTCCTACAATGAGCAGTTCTTC TRBJ2-1 - TRBV6-5 TRBD2
CASSEGRGLPYEQYF TGTGCCAGCAGTGAGGGGAGGGGGCTACCCTACGAGCAGTACTTC TRBJ2-7 - TRBV2 -
CASSGGGEAFF TGTGCCAGCAGCGGGGGGGGTGAAGCTTTCTTT TRBJ1-1 - TRBV6-6 -
CASSVGWQGPYEQYF TGTGCCAGCAGCGTAGGGTGGCAGGGCCCCTACGAGCAGTACTTC TRBJ2-7 - TRBV9 -